A single TCR beta chain is shown here with its context. This clonotype was detected ten times or more. It lacks a known antigen. No base qualities exist here, and no much larger clone lies one base off it. The data stem from a study of regulatory T cells in long-lasting Graves disease (dated by TCRdb to the early 2020s). Regarding the research as a whole: Persistent Graves' disease was defined as persistently positive TSH receptor autoantibodies together with antithyroid drug treatment for over 5 years. This study used TCR sequencing and RNA sequencing of peripheral blood to compare persistent Graves' disease patients against newly diagnosed Graves' disease patients. The study was registered as a clinical trial and conducted in China. A total of about 33 samples underwent TCR sequencing, from about 13 patients with persistent Graves' disease and roughly 20 patients with newly diagnosed Graves' disease. Antithyroid drugs had been taken for around 9.8 years on average by persistent Graves' disease patients in the clinical cohort.

The research as a whole found: Persistent disease showed preferential use of TRBV28, TRBJ1-2 and TRBJ2-5, whereas newly diagnosed disease favored TRBV20-1 and TRBJ2-1. Lower TCR Shannon entropy and fewer highly expanded clones were observed in persistent Graves' disease patients than in newly diagnosed patients, which suggested clonal expansion. A larger number of public clonotypes was shared among persistent patients (about 2,700) than among newly diagnosed patients (roughly 970). Sequencing and analysis were restricted to the TCR beta chain. Because the primary lesion, thyroid tissue, could not be accessed, the study looked at peripheral blood alone. The authors noted that the small sample size was a limitation that may lower accuracy.

The sample's time point label, in plain terms: persistent/refractory GD, antithyroid drugs over 5 years with positive TRAb. RNA was extracted from PBMCs in TRIzol for both TCR sequencing and RNA sequencing. The diagnosis of Graves' disease followed American Thyroid Association guidelines. Patients for the study were recruited at an endocrinology department in Xi'an, China. From each patient, about 9 milliliters of peripheral blood was collected into an EDTA anticoagulant tube. Ficoll Paque Plus density gradient separation was used to isolate PBMCs, and no additional T cell sorting was done. RNA quality was checked with an Agilent 2100 Bioanalyzer and agarose gel, and concentration with a NanoDrop 2000. The germline V gene provides CDR1 MDHEN and CDR2 SYDVKM. V lost 10 bases and J lost 0 bases, and the count of bases not matched to a germline gene is 20. The CDR3 numbers 19 residues from cysteine through phenylalanine. Only CDR3 DNA remains: 57 bases, in frame from the first base.

The method was multiplex PCR. The run used an Illumina HiSeq 4000. TCR beta libraries were built with iRepertoire HTBI primers and Arm-PCR amplification of CDR3 regions. Gel purification was performed on PCR products prior to sequencing. On the study's bioinformatics: Gene usage analysis of CDR3 amino acid clonotypes relied on the 60 to 65 TRBV and over 13 TRBJ segments identified across samples. COPE and FqMerger were used to merge the filtered high-quality paired reads into contigs. Contigs were aligned with BLAST to IMGT TRBV, TRBD and TRBJ reference genes, and CDR3 was defined per IMGT. Any clonotype with a frequency above 0.1% was classified as a highly expanded clone. Repertoire diversity was measured by Shannon entropy, and V-J evenness by the Gini coefficient. A clonotype was considered public if more than one individual shared it. In TCRdb, the public reads were trimmed at Q25 with fastp and aligned with MiXCR, with productive beta chains retained. Every entry covers one CDR3 protein and lists the most common genes and DNA from its rows. What appears here as the V and J calls and clone size reflects TCRdb's work, not the paper's. Within this sample are some 340,000 distinct CDR3 sequences, with more than 20% of them counted one time only. Approximately 30% of the sample is held by the ten biggest clonotypes.

The TCR comes from a woman in her 40s with Graves disease. Donor details come from another sample of the same person, matched by shared clones. Rearrangement joined TRBV28 to TRBJ2-4, with 8 bases aligning to TRBD2. The material was peripheral blood mononuclear cells (PBMCs), obtained when the disease was refractory, from a patient treated with antithyroid drugs. CDR3 sequence: CATSLAANPFLLAKNIQYF. The DNA is as follows: TGTGCCACCTCACTAGCGGCAAATCCATTCCTCCTAGCCAAAAACATTCAGTACTTC.